This T cell receptor (beta chain) appears in the sequencing data of a study of human T cells and chemical hapten exposure. Time point noted: patch test 2, 6 weeks after DPC sensitization. As to treatment: therapeutic diphenylcyclopropenone sensitization with weekly scalp DPC. TCRdb fed the RACE reads into MiXCR, producing one record per CDR3 protein. The table includes 96,000 or so distinct CDR3 sequences, around 9.3% detected once. The ends were cut back, 4 bases at V and 2 bases at J, with 15 bases in the middle. CDR1 is MDHEN, CDR2 SYDVKM, per germline. The CDR3 has 15 amino acids. This receptor was obtained from a woman between 35 and 50 years old with alopecia areata. Some clones in this sample may be carry-over from other donors' samples. The material sequenced was whole blood, taken in connection with sensitization to the hapten diphenylcyclopropenone (DPC). The V and J genes are TRBV28 and TRBJ2-7, with D possibly being TRBD2 (7 bases). CDR3 in DNA: TGTGCCAGCAGTTCATGGGGCGGGGGCACCTACGAGCAGTACTTC. Amino acid sequence: CASSSWGGGTYEQYF.